One and the same sample provided the 8 T cell receptor beta chains below, sequenced in a study of response to subunit inactivated influenza vaccine. Each CDR3 protein gets one entry after TCRdb re-called the RT-PCR reads with MiXCR. The table records some 640,000 distinct CDR3 sequences, approximately 15% of them present only once. The material sequenced was PBMCs from blood, taken 14 to 15 days before vaccination. All receptors come from a man aged 50 to 59 who received an inactivated influenza vaccine.

The chain links TRBV28 to TRBJ1-5; the D is unclear. Trimming cost V 4 bases and J 0 bases, with 16 bases left between them. The CDR3 extends over 17 amino acids. Germline CDR1 MDHEN, CDR2 SYDVKM. DNA for the CDR3: TGTGCCAGCAGTTCCACTCGGGTCTATATTAGCAATCAGCCCCAGCATTTT. Amino acids: CASSSTRVYISNQPQHF.

This clonotype was observed many times. The chain uses TRBV5-1 and TRBJ2-2; D gene unclear. Germline V gene sequence: CDR1 SGHRS, CDR2 YFSETQ. Trimming pared 2 bases from V and 0 bases from J, leaving 11 bases between. The CDR3 runs to 16 residues. The CDR3 DNA reads TGCGCCAGCAGCTTAGGGTCAGCAGCGAACACCGGGGAGCTGTTTTTT. Its translation is CASSLGSAANTGELFF.

CDR3 nucleotides: TGCAGCGTCCCGGGACATAGGGGCTACGAGCAGTACTTC. Residues: CSVPGHRGYEQYF. This chain connects TRBV29-1 to TRBJ2-7, with D perhaps TRBD1 (6 bases). The CDR3 sequence is 13 residues long. The germline V and J ends were trimmed by 6 bases and 3 bases, with 15 bases remaining between them. Germline values: CDR1 SQVTM, CDR2 ANQGSEA.

This clonotype was seen a few times. The chain links TRBV14 to TRBJ2-3; D is possibly TRBD2 (5 bases). Germline CDR1 reads SGHDN; CDR2 reads FVKESK. Between the trimmed V and J ends, which lost 4 bases and 4 bases, there was a span of 18 bases. CDR3 length: 16 amino acids. The CDR3 here is CASSLWRTHTPDTQYF. CDR3 bases: TGTGCCAGCAGCCTATGGCGGACTCACACCCCAGATACGCAGTATTTT. Based on the CDR3 plus reference TRBV14 and TRBJ2-3, the full variable domain is EAGVTQFPSHSVIEKGQTVTLRCDPISGHDNLYWYRRVMGKEIKFLLHFVKESKQDESGMPNNRFLAERTGGTYSTLKVQPAELEDSGVYFCASSLWRTHTPDTQYFGPGTRLTVL.

This clonotype was seen many times. This chain uses TRBV20-1 with TRBJ2-7, with D uncertain. CDR1 is DFQATT and CDR2 is SNEGSKA in the germline V gene (reference sequence). There are 13 residues in the CDR3. The V end lost 6 bases, the J end lost 5 bases, and 17 bases lay between the germline ends. DNA of the CDR3: TGCAGTGCGGAACTACCGGGTGTCCACGAGCAGTACTTC. Its protein product is CSAELPGVHEQYF.

This clonotype was detected only a few times. This chain joins TRBV20-1 and TRBJ2-7; D is unclear. V was trimmed by 3 bases and J by 2 bases, leaving 20 bases between them. The CDR3 extends over 16 amino acids. Germline V lookup: CDR1 DFQATT, CDR2 SNEGSKA (reference sequence). The CDR3 nucleotides read TGCAGTGCTAGTTCGGCCAAAACGATACCACCCTACGAGCAGTACTTC. This codes for CSASSAKTIPPYEQYF.

This clonotype was picked up a small number of times. A much larger clone differs from this one at a single base, so this may be a read error. The gene calls are TRBV12-3 or TRBV12-4 and TRBJ2-7; 8 bases align to TRBD1. The CDR3 is made up of 14 amino acids. With V trimmed by 2 bases and J by 2 bases, 2 bases remained unmatched. The CDR3 sequence: CASSLRTGPYEQYF. The CDR3 DNA sequence: TGTGCCAGCAGTTTAAGGACAGGGCCCTACGAGCAGTACTTC.

The rearrangement joins TRBV7-2 to TRBJ2-2; D gene unclear. Germline CDR1 and CDR2: SGHTA and FQGNSA. V lost 3 bases, J lost 1 base, and 6 bases lay in between. The CDR3 is 14 amino acids. CDR3 in DNA: TGTGCCAGCAGCTTCTTTGAGAACACCGGGGAGCTGTTTTTT. Amino acid sequence: CASSFFENTGELFF. Complete variable domain (other parts from reference TRBV7-2 and TRBJ2-2): GAGVSQSPSNKVTEKGKDVELRCDPISGHTALYWYRQSLGQGLEFLIYFQGNSAPDKSGLPSDRFSAERTGGSVSTLTIQRTQQEDSAVYLCASSFFENTGELFFGEGSRLTVL.